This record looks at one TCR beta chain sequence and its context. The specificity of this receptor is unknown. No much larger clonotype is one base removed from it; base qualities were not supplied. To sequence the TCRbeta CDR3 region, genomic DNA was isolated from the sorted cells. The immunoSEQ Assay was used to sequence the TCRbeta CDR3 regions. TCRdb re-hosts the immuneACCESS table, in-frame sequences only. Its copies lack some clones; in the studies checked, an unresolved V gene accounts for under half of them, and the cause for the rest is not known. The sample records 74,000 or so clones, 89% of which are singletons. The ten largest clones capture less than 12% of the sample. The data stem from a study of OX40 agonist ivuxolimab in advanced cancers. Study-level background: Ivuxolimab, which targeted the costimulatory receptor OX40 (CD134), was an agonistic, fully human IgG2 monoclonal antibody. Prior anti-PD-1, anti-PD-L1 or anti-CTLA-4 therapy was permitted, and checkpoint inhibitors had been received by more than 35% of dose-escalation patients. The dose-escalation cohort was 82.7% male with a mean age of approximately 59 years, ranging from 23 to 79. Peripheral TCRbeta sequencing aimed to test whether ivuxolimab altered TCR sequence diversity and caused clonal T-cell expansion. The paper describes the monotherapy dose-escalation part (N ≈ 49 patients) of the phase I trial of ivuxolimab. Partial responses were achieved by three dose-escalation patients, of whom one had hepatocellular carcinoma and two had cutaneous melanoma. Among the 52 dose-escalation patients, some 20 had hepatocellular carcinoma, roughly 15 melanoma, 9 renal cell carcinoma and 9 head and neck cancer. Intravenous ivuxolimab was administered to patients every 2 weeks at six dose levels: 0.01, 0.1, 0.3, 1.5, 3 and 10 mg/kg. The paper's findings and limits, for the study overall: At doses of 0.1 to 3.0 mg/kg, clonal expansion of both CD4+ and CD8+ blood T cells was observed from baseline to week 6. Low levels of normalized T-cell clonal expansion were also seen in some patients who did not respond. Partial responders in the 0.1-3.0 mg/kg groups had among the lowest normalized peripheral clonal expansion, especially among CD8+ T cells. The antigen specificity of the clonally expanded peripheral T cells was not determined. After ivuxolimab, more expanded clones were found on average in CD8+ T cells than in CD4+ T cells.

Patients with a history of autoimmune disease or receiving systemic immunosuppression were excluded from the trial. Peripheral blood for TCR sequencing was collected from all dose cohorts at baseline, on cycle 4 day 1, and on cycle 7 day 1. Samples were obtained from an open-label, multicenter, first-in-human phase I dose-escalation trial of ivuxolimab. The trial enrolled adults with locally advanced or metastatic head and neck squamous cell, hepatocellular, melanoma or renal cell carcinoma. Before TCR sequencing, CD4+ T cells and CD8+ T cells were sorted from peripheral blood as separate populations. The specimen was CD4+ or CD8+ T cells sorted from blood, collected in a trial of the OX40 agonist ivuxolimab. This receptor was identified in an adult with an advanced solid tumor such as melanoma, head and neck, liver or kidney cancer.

The nucleotide sequence reads as follows: TGTGCCAGCAGCCTTGGGACAGGGCCGTACGAGCAGTACTTC. This translates into CASSLGTGPYEQYF. The chain links TRBV4-2 with TRBJ2-7, and TRBD1 matches 9 of the central bases. Trimmed from V: 4 bases; trimmed from J: 4 bases; junction bases lacking a gene match: 5. From the cysteine through the phenylalanine, the CDR3 covers 14 amino acids. Only the CDR3 part of the read is kept: 42 bases, read in frame from the first base. CDR1 LGHNA and CDR2 YNFKEQ were looked up in the germline V gene.